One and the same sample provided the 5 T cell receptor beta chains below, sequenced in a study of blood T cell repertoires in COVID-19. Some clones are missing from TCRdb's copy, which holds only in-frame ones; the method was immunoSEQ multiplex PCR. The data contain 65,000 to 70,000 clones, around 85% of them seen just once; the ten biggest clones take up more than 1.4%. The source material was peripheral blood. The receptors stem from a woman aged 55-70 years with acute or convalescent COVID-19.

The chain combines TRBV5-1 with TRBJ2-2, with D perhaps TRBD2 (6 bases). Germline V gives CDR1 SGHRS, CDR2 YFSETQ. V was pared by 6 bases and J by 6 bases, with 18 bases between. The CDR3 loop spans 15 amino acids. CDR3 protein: CASTPSAGSPGELFF. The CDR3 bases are TGCGCCAGCACCCCCTCGGCGGGATCCCCCGGGGAGCTGTTTTTT.

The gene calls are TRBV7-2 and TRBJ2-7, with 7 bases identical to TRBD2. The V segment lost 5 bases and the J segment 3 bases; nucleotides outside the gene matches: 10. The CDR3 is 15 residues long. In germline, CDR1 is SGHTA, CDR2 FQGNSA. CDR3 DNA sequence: TGTGCCAGCAGCCCACGTGCTAGCGGAATCTACGAGCAGTACTTC. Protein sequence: CASSPRASGIYEQYF.

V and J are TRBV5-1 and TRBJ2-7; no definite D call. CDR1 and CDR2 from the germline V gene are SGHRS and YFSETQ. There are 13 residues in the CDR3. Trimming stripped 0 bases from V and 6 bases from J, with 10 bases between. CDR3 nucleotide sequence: TGCGCCAGCAGCTTGGGGTTCCATAGCGAGCAGTACTTC. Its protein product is CASSLGFHSEQYF.

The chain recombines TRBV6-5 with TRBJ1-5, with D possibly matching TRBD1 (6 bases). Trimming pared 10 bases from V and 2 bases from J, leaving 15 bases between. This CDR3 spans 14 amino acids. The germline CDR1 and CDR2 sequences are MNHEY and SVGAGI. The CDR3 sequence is CANLTGSRNQPQHF. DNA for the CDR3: TGTGCCAACTTGACAGGTTCGCGCAATCAGCCCCAGCATTTT.

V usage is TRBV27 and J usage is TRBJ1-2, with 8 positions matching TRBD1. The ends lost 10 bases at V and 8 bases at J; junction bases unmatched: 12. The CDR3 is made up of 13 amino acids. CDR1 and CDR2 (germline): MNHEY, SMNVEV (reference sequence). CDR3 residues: CATRGQVGGGYTF. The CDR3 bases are TGTGCCACCCGGGGACAGGTCGGTGGCGGCTACACCTTC.